This T cell receptor beta chain appears in the sequencing data of a study of Tregs in tolerant kidney transplant recipients. Background on the study: Sorting of CD4+CD25+CD127- cells followed roughly three-day belatacept mixed lymphocyte reactions, sometimes with approximately 5-day graft donor restimulation. Study findings and constraints: Nucleotide sequences could not be compared across some patients' samples due to primer changes.

Points on this clone: The target antigen is unknown.

Some clones are missing from TCRdb's copy, which holds only in-frame ones; the method was immunoSEQ multiplex PCR. The data contain 9,500 to 12,000 clones, approximately 89% of them seen just once; the ten biggest clones take up 5.5% to 7%. Sequencing used Tregs from blood cultured with allogeneic cells, obtained before the transplant. The receptor comes from a human patient who received a combined kidney and bone marrow transplant.

The CDR3 DNA reads as TGCGCCAGCAGCTTGGGAGGAACTGTTGATAATTCACCCCTCCACTTT. It is translated as CASSLGGTVDNSPLHF. The rearrangement links TRBV5-1 to TRBJ1-6, with unresolved D. Trimming shortened V by 0 bases and J by 5 bases, and 12 bases separated the two germline ends. Germline CDR1 and CDR2: SGHRS and YFSETQ. The length of the CDR3 is 16 residues.